Given below is one TCR beta chain in context. What it binds is unknown. Looked up from germline, CDR1 is MNHEY and CDR2 is SMNVEV (reference sequence). With 6 bases removed from V and 1 base from J, the gap between germline ends came to 13 bases. This CDR3 comprises 15 residues. This record belongs to a study of blood T cells in healthy people across ages. A sample-barcoded 5' primer and a J-beta primer mix were used in a second PCR of about 7 to 11 cycles. All samples gave at least 2.5 million CDR3-containing paired-end reads. MiXCR, applied by TCRdb to the 5' RACE reads, yields one record per CDR3 protein. The data hold about 1.1 million distinct CDR3 sequences, with more than 30% observed a single time. Study conclusions and caveats: Naive CD4+ cell counts and diversity both ran higher in long-lived than in aged donors.

It was around 10 milliliters of peripheral blood that were drawn from each donor. This sequence was found in a young man in good health. V is TRBV27 and J is TRBJ2-1, with D possibly matching TRBD1 (6 bases). Sequenced sample: blood. The DNA of the CDR3 is TGTGCCAGCAGACAGGGTGCCCTTTCCTACAATGAGCAGTTCTTC. This gives the protein CASRQGALSYNEQFF.